This paragraph covers one T cell receptor beta chain sequence. Its antigen is as yet unknown. Overlapping HIV-1 Gag 15-mer peptides at around 0.91 ug per peptide per mL were used. Sorted nonresponding memory CD4+ T cells were CD40L-negative, CD69-negative, CD45RO-high. This record comes from a study of persistence of HIV-infected CD4 T cells. Study-wide results and limits: Degenerate expanded CDR3beta sequences were enriched among CMV- and Gag-responding cells.

Sequencing used immunoSEQ version 4 in survey mode. TCRdb's table, derived via immunoSEQ multiplex PCR, lists solely in-frame clones and lacks some. The table shows just under 65,000 clones, with roughly 75% occurring only once. Germline values: CDR1 LGHNT, CDR2 FRNRAP. V dropped 0 bases and J dropped 5; count of bases not matched to a gene: 12. The CDR3 spans 17 residues. The specimen was CD4+ T cells sorted from PBMCs after 18-hour stimulation, collected from a patient who received antiretroviral therapy. The gene calls are TRBV12-5 and TRBJ2-7; TRBD1 matches 8 bases. This receptor was taken from an adult man with HIV who was CMV-seropositive. The CDR3 DNA follows: TGTGCTAGTGGTTTGGTACTGGGCAGGGGGCGAAAAGACGAGCAGTACTTC. Its translation is CASGLVLGRGRKDEQYF.